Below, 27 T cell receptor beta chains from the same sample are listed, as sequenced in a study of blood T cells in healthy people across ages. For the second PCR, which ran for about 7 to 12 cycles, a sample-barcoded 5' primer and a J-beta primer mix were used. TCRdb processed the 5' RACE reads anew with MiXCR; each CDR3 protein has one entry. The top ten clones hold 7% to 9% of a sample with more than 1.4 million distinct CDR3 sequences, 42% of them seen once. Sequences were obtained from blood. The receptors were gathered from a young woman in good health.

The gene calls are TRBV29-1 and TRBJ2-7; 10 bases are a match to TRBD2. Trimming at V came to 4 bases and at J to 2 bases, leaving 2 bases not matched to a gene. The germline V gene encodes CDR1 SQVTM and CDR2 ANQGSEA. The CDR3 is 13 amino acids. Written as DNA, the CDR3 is TGCAGCGTTGGAGCGGGAGGGCCCTACGAGCAGTACTTC. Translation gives CSVGAGGPYEQYF.

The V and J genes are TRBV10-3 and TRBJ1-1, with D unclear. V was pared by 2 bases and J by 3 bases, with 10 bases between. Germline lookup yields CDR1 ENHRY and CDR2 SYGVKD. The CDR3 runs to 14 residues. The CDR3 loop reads CAISEVVGDTEAFF. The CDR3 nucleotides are TGTGCCATCAGTGAGGTGGTGGGAGACACTGAAGCTTTCTTT.

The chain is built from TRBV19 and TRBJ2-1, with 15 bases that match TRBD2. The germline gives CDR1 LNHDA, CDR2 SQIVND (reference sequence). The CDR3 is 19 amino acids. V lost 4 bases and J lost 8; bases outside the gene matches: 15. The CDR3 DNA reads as TGTGCCAGTAGTACACCCGGACTAGCGGGGGGGGCCGTTGACCATGAGCAGTTCTTC. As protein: CASSTPGLAGGAVDHEQFF.

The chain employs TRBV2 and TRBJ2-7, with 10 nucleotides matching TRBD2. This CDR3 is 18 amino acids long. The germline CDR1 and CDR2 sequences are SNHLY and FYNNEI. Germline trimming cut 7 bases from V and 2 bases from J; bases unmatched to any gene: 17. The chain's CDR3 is CASKKEVLLAGVTYEQYF. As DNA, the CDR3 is TGTGCCAGCAAGAAAGAAGTCCTTCTAGCGGGAGTGACCTACGAGCAGTACTTC.

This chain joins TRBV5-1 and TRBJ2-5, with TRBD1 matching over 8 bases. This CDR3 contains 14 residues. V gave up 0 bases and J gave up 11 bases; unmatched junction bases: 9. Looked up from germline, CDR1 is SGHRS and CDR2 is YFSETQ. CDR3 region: CASSLVQGVNEQYF. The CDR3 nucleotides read TGCGCCAGCAGCTTGGTACAGGGGGTCAATGAGCAGTACTTC.

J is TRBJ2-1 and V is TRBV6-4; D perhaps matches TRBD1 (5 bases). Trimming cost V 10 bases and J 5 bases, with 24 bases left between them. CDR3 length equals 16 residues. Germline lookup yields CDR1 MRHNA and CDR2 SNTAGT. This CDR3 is CAKVLYTGDVHNEQFF. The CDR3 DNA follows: TGTGCCAAAGTTTTATATACAGGCGACGTGCACAATGAGCAGTTCTTC.

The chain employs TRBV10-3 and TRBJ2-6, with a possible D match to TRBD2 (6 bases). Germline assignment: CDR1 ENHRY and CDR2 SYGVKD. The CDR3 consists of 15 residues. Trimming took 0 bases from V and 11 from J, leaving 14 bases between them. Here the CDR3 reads CAISESGSGVHVLTF. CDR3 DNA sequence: TGTGCCATCAGTGAGTCGGGTAGCGGAGTCCACGTCCTGACTTTC.

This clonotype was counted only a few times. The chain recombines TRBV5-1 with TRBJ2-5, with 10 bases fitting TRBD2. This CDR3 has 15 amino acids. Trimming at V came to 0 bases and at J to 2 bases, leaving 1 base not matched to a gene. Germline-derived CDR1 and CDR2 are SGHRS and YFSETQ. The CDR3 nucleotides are TGCGCCAGCAGCTTGGTTAGCGGGAGGCAAGAGACCCAGTACTTC. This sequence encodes CASSLVSGRQETQYF.

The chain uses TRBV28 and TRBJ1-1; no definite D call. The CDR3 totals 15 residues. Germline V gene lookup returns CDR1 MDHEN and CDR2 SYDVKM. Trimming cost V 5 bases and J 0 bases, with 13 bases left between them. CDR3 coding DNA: TGTGCCAGCAGTGCCGGACTGTCCATGAACACTGAAGCTTTCTTT. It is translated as CASSAGLSMNTEAFF.

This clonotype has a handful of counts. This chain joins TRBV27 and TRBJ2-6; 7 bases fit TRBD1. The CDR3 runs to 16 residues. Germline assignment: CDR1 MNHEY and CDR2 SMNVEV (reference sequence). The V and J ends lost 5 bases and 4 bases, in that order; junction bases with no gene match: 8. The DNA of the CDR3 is TGTGCCAGCAGTCCCACACAGGGGAAAGGGGCCAACGTCCTGACTTTC. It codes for CASSPTQGKGANVLTF.

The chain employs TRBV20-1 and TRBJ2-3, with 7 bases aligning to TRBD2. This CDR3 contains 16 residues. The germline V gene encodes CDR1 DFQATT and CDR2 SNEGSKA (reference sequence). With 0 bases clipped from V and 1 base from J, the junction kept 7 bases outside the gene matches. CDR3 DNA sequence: TGCAGTGCTAGAGATCCGGGAGGCTGGGGCACAGATACGCAGTATTTT. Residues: CSARDPGGWGTDTQYF.

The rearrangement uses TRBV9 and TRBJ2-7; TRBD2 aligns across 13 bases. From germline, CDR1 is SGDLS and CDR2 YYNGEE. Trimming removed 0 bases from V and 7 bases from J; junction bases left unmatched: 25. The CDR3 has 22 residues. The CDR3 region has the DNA TGTGCCAGCAGCGTAGCCTTTCCCGGGACTAGCGGGGTGGGGGGGACATACAATGAGCAGTACTTC. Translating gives CASSVAFPGTSGVGGTYNEQYF.

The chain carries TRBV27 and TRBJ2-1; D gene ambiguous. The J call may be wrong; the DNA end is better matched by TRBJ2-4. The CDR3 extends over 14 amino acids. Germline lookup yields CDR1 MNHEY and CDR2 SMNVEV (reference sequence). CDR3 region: CASSFISSYNDQYF. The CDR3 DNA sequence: TGTGCCAGCAGTTTTATAAGCTCCTACAATGATCAGTACTTC.

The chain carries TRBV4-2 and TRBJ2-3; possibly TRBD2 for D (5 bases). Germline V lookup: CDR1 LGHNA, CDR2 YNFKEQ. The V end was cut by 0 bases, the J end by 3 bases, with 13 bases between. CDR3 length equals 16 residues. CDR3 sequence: CASSQDPASQTDTQYF. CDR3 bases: TGTGCCAGCAGCCAAGACCCAGCTAGCCAGACAGATACGCAGTATTTT.

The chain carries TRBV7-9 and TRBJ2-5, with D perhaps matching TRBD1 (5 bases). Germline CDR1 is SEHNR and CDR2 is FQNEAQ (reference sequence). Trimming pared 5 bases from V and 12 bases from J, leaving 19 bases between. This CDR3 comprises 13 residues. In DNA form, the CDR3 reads TGTGCCAGCAGCCTAGGGGATCTGGCGACGGAGTACTTC. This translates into CASSLGDLATEYF.

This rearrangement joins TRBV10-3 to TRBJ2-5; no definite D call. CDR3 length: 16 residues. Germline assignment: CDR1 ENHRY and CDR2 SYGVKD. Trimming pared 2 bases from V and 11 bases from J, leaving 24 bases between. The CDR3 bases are TGTGCCATCAGTGAGAATGGGCCCCCCTTGGGAAATGAGCAGTACTTC. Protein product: CAISENGPPLGNEQYF.

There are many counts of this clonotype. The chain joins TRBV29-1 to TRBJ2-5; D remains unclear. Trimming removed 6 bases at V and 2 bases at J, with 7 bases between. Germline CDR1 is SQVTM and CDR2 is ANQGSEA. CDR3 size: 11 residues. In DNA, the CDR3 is TGCAGCGTACCAGTACAAGAGACCCAGTACTTC. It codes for CSVPVQETQYF. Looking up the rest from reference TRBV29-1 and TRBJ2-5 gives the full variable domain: SAVISQKPSRDICQRGTSLTIQCQVDSQVTMMFWYRQQPGQSLTLIATANQGSEATYESGFVIDKFPISRPNLTFSTLTVSNMSPEDSSIYLCSVPVQETQYFGPGTRLLVL.

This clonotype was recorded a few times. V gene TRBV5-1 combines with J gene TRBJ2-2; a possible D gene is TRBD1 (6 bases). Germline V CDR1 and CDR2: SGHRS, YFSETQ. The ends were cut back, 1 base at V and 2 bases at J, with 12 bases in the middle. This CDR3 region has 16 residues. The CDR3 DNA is TGCGCCAGCAGCTTGCAGGGGACAATAAACACCGGGGAGCTGTTTTTT. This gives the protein CASSLQGTINTGELFF. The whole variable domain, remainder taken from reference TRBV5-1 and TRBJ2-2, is KAGVTQTPRYLIKTRGQQVTLSCSPISGHRSVSWYQQTPGQGLQFLFEYFSETQRNKGNFPGRFSGRQFSNSRSEMNVSTLELGDSALYLCASSLQGTINTGELFFGEGSRLTVL.

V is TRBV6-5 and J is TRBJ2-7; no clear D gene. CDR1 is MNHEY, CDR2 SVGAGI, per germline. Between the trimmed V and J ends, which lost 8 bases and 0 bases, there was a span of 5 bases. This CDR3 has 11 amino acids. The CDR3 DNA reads TGTGCCAGCTGGGCCTCCTACGAGCAGTACTTC. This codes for CASWASYEQYF.

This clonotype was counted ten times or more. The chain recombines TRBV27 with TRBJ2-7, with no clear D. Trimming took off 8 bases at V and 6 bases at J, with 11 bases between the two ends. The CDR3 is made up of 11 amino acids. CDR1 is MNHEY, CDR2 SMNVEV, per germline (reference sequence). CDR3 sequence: CASGPGVEQYF. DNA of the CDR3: TGTGCCAGCGGACCTGGGGTCGAGCAGTACTTC.

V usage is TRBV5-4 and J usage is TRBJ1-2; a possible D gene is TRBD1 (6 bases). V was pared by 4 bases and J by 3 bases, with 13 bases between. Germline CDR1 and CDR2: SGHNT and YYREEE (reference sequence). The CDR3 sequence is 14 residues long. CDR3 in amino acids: CASSEGQTDYGYTF. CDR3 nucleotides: TGTGCCAGCAGCGAAGGACAGACCGACTATGGCTACACCTTC.

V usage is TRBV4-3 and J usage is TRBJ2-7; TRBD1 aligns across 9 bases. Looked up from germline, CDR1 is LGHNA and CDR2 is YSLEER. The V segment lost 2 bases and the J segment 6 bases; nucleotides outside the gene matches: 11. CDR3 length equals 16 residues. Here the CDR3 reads CASSQSWTGALGEQYF. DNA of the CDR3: TGCGCCAGCAGCCAATCGTGGACAGGGGCCCTGGGCGAGCAGTACTTC.

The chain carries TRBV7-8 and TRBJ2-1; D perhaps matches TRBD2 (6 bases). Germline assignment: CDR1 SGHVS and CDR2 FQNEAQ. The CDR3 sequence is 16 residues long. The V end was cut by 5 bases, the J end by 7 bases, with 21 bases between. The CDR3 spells CASSPLGAGSENEQFF. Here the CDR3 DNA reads TGTGCCAGCAGCCCTCTAGGAGCGGGTTCGGAGAATGAGCAGTTCTTC. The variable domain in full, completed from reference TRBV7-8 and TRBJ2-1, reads GAGVSQSPRYKVAKRGQDVALRCDPISGHVSLFWYQQALGQGPEFLTYFQNEAQLDKSGLPSDRFFAERPEGSVSTLKIQRTQQEDSAVYLCASSPLGAGSENEQFFGPGTRLTVL.

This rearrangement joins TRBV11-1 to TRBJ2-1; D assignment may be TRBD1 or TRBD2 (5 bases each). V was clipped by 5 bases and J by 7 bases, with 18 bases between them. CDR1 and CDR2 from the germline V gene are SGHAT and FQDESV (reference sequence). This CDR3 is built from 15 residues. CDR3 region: CASSRDGTVGNEQFF. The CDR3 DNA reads TGTGCCAGCAGCCGGGACGGCACTGTGGGGAATGAGCAGTTCTTC.

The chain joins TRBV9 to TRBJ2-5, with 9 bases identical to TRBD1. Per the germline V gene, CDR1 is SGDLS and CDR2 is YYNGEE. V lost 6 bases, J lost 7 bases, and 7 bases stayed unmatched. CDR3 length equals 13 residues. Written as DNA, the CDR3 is TGTGCCAGCAATCCCGGGGGACAGGGGACCCAGTACTTC. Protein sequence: CASNPGGQGTQYF.

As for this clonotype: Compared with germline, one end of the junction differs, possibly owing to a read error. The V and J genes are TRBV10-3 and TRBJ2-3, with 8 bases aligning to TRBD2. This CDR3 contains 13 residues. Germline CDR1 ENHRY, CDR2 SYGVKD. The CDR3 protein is CAIKQAGAAEQYF. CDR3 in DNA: TGTGCCATCAAGCAAGCGGGAGCCGCGGAGCAGTACTTT.

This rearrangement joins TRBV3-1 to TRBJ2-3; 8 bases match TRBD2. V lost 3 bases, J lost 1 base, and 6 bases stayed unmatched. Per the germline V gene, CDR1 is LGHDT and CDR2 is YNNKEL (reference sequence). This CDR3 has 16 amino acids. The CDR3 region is CASSQYSGRGTDTQYF. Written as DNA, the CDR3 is TGTGCCAGCAGCCAGTACAGCGGGAGAGGCACAGATACGCAGTATTTT.